The entry below describes one T cell receptor beta chain. Its specific antigen is unknown. The junction shows a germline mismatch at one end, possibly a read error. TCRbeta-specific cDNA was reverse-transcribed from 500 ng total RNA using a constant-region primer and ProtoScript II reverse transcriptase. Construction of the TCRbeta libraries relied on three nested rounds of multiplex PCR, following a slightly modified ARM-PCR procedure. Each of the first two PCR rounds ran for approximately 10 cycles using multiplex TRBV1-TRBV30 forward primers together with a Cbeta reverse primer. Sample barcodes and Illumina adapters were attached in a final 25-cycle PCR using Deep VentR polymerase. Before sequencing, amplicons between 200 and 500 bp were purified from gel using a QIAquick gel extraction kit. TCRbeta amplicons were sequenced on an Illumina HiSeq 2500 with 250-bp paired-end reads. As for the authors' bioinformatics: Trimmomatic v0.33 was used to quality-trim the reads, and FLASH v1.2.11 was used to merge paired reads so that full CDR3 sequences could be recovered. MiGEC v1.2.1b assigned V, D and J germline segments to the rearranged TCRbeta sequences. VDJtools v1.0.0 computed clonotype statistics and Shannon-Wiener diversity indices. Except for diversity analysis, only the 250 most abundant clonotypes of each sample were used in subsequent analyses to reduce sampling bias. Starting from the raw public reads, TCRdb applied fastp trimming at Q25, assembled clones with MiXCR and retained in-frame beta chains. Each record represents a unique CDR3 protein, reported with the most common genes and DNA among its rows. The V and J calls reflect TCRdb's pipeline rather than the authors' work. The sample records about 190,000 distinct CDR3 sequences, 85% of which are singletons. Around a sixth of the sample is in the top ten clones.

These data originate in a study of tumor-infiltrating lymphocytes in primary liver carcinoma (TCRdb year 2017). Broadly, across the study: Of the five patients, three men and two women aged 30 to 69 years, four had hepatocellular carcinoma and one had combined HCC and intrahepatic cholangiocarcinoma. Tumors of the five patients were stage T1-T3 N0M0 with maximum diameters of roughly 4.2 to 11 cm. Samples yielded roughly 3.5 to 7.13 million productive TCRbeta reads; read depth did not differ significantly between tissue types. TCRbeta repertoire sequencing, expression microarrays and whole-exome sequencing were combined in the study across five regions of each liver tumor, with adjacent normal tissue and blood also included. A total of around 35 specimens from 5 patients went through TCRbeta repertoire sequencing, namely 25 tumor regions, 5 adjacent noncancerous liver tissues and 5 peripheral blood samples. To link TCRbeta repertoire diversity with the local molecular phenotype, the roughly 26 tumor region samples were profiled using Agilent mRNA microarrays. Technical replicate repertoires showed high reproducibility, with mean shared-clone rates about 0.86 and correlation coefficients above 0.95.

Total RNA and DNA were co-extracted without cell sorting from around 20-30 mg of bulk tissue using the AllPrep DNA/RNA mini kit. Between November 2015 and March 2016, 4 or 5 patients in China with histopathologically diagnosed primary liver carcinoma had surgical resection. At the time of sampling, the patients had chronic HBV infection and had not received any treatment. Each tumor was sampled at five spatially separated regions: the tumor centre plus the superior, inferior, left-lateral and right-lateral poles. More than 75% viable tumor cells were found by histology in every tumor sample. Fresh tumor and adjacent tissue pieces were bisected; one half was stored in RNAlater at -80°C, the other sent for histology. Taken from cysteine to phenylalanine, the CDR3 has 16 residues. CDR3 DNA is the only sequence kept; it has 48 bases, read in frame from the first base. CDR1 and CDR2, looked up from the germline V gene, are MNHNS and SASEGT.

Broad study findings and their caveats: Comparison of CD4+ and CD8+ T cell repertoires was precluded by the use of bulk unsorted samples. Consistent with antigen-driven expansion, pairs of tumor regions showed higher repertoire overlap (mean roughly 36%) than either tumor-adjacent pairs (approximately 17%) or tumor-blood pairs (approximately 15%). Just about 8-25% of top clones turned up in all five regions of a tumor, which suggests spatial heterogeneity among tumor-infiltrating T cells. With just four or five patients in the study, the authors point out that the findings should be validated in a larger study. Because only the TCR beta chain was sequenced and unpaired alpha chains were not captured, true repertoire diversity is likely underestimated. The top 250 clones accounted for a significantly greater share of the repertoire in tumors than in blood (p = 0.039).

The chain links TRBV6-1 with TRBJ1-6, with the D segment identity uncertain. Sequenced: tumor tissue from primary liver carcinoma. This TCR was recovered from a man between 35 and 55 years old with primary liver carcinoma and hepatitis B virus infection. In nucleotide form, the sequence is TGTGCCGGCACTCGCCGGCCGGGCGGGTATAATTCACTCCTCCACTTT. Its amino acids are CAGTRRPGGYNSLLHF.